Each of the 27 T cell receptor beta chains below was sequenced from the same sample in a study of spatial heterogeneity in lung cancer. Time point: sample taken at primary tumor resection. In each case, whole RNA from tumor, nontumor lung or frozen PBMC was sequenced unsorted. One entry per CDR3 protein results from TCRdb running MiXCR on the 5' RACE reads. Among some 15,000 distinct CDR3 sequences listed, around 10% were seen once. The source material was PBMCs, sampled at surgery. These receptors came from a male donor with early-stage non-small cell lung cancer.

The V gene is TRBV9, the J gene TRBJ2-7; 9 nucleotides agree with TRBD1. The germline V gene encodes CDR1 SGDLS and CDR2 YYNGEE. There are 16 residues in the CDR3. V lost 0 bases and J lost 5; bases outside the gene matches: 9. The CDR3 is CASSVGAGDRAHEQYF. The CDR3 bases are TGTGCCAGCAGCGTAGGCGCGGGGGACAGGGCTCACGAGCAGTACTTC.

This clonotype was observed at least ten times. The DNA of the CDR3 is TGTGCCAGCAGCTTCACCGGGGGAAGCTCTGGGGCCAACGTCCTGACTTTC. This sequence encodes CASSFTGGSSGANVLTF. The chain combines TRBV7-6 with TRBJ2-6, with D possibly matching TRBD2 (6 bases). This CDR3 has 17 residues. Germline lookup yields CDR1 SGHVS and CDR2 FNYEAQ. Trimming took 3 bases from V and 0 from J, leaving 12 bases between them.

This clonotype occurred many times. The chain employs TRBV5-1 and TRBJ2-3; 7 nucleotides agree with TRBD1. The V gene end was trimmed by 0 bases and the J gene end by 1 base; junction bases not matched to a gene: 5. This CDR3 contains 16 residues. In germline, CDR1 is SGHRS, CDR2 YFSETQ. This chain's CDR3 is CASSLVTGLGTDTQYF. In DNA, the CDR3 is TGCGCCAGCAGCTTGGTGACAGGGCTTGGCACAGATACGCAGTATTTT.

This clonotype was recorded many times. The chain uses TRBV5-1 and TRBJ2-3; 8 nucleotides match TRBD2. The CDR3 has 19 residues. V shed 0 bases, J shed 2 bases, and the junction held 14 bases outside the gene matches. Looked up from germline, CDR1 is SGHRS and CDR2 is YFSETQ. The CDR3 loop reads CASSLARGGLSFTTDTQYF. Here the CDR3 DNA reads TGCGCCAGCAGCTTGGCACGGGGGGGTCTCTCCTTTACCACAGATACGCAGTATTTT.

This clonotype was seen ten or more times. The chain has TRBV20-1 and TRBJ2-7, with 8 bases that match TRBD2. Germline assignment: CDR1 DFQATT and CDR2 SNEGSKA (reference sequence). This CDR3 has 12 amino acids. Unmatched junction bases numbered 4, after V lost 7 bases and J lost 2 bases. The chain's CDR3 is CSGREEPYEQYF. In DNA form, the CDR3 reads TGCAGTGGGCGGGAGGAACCCTACGAGCAGTACTTC.

This clonotype is termed medium-sized. The genes are TRBV6-5 and TRBJ1-2; no clear D gene. CDR1 is MNHEY and CDR2 is SVGAGI in the germline V gene. This CDR3 comprises 14 residues. V was clipped by 0 bases and J by 2 bases, with 7 bases between them. CDR3 in DNA: TGTGCCAGCAGTTACTCTGGAGACAACTATGGCTACACCTTC. Its protein is CASSYSGDNYGYTF.

The table lists this clonotype with many counts. This sequence joins TRBV7-9 and TRBJ2-5, with D unclear. The V and J ends lost 4 bases and 5 bases respectively, with 11 bases between them. Germline V gene lookup returns CDR1 SEHNR and CDR2 FQNEAQ (reference sequence). CDR3 length: 13 residues. Here the CDR3 reads CASSSSLAETQYF. DNA for the CDR3: TGTGCCAGCAGCTCAAGTCTGGCGGAGACCCAGTACTTC. Full variable domain (rest looked up from reference TRBV7-9 and TRBJ2-5): DTGVSQNPRHKITKRGQNVTFRCDPISEHNRLYWYRQTLGQGPEFLTYFQNEAQLEKSRLLSDRFSAERPKGSFSTLEIQRTEQGDSAMYLCASSSSLAETQYFGPGTRLLVL.

This clonotype was seen ten or more times. The CDR3 loop reads CASSYHGTGGEQYF. The CDR3 bases are TGTGCCAGCAGTTACCATGGGACAGGGGGCGAGCAGTACTTC. The chain couples TRBV6-5 to TRBJ2-7, with TRBD1 matching over 11 bases. Germline V gives CDR1 MNHEY, CDR2 SVGAGI. The CDR3 has 14 amino acids. V shed 2 bases and J 6 bases; nucleotides not matched to a gene: 3.

This clonotype was observed many times. The chain employs TRBV28 and TRBJ2-1; no firm D call. V was trimmed by 7 bases and J by 0 bases, leaving 7 bases between them. The germline V gene encodes CDR1 MDHEN and CDR2 SYDVKM. The CDR3 is 13 residues long. The CDR3 loop is CASTLGSYNEQFF. The DNA of the CDR3 is TGTGCCAGCACCCTAGGCTCCTACAATGAGCAGTTCTTC.

This clonotype was seen repeatedly, ten times or more. The rearrangement uses TRBV19 and TRBJ2-1; 13 bases are a match to TRBD2. The length of the CDR3 is 17 residues. Germline V gene lookup returns CDR1 LNHDA and CDR2 SQIVND (reference sequence). Trimming at V came to 4 bases and at J to 0 bases, leaving 3 bases not matched to a gene. DNA of the CDR3: TGTGCCAGTAGTAGGACTAGCGGGAGCTACTCCTACAATGAGCAGTTCTTC. As protein: CASSRTSGSYSYNEQFF.

This clonotype was observed many times. CDR3 amino acids: CASSQPPGPGTEAFF. DNA of the CDR3: TGTGCCAGCAGCCAACCCCCGGGACCTGGCACTGAAGCTTTCTTT. This chain links TRBV21-1 with TRBJ1-1; the table gives TRBD1 as D, unverified against the DNA. TRBV21-1 is designated a pseudogene. The CDR3 totals 15 residues.

This clonotype was picked up many times. The rearrangement uses TRBV7-2 and TRBJ2-7, with TRBD1 matching over 8 bases. Germline-derived CDR1 and CDR2 are SGHTA and FQGNSA. The length of the CDR3 is 14 residues. V was clipped by 4 bases and J by 4 bases; unmatched bases: 6. This CDR3 is CASSSTTGGYEQYF. The CDR3 DNA follows: TGTGCCAGCAGCTCTACTACAGGGGGGTACGAGCAGTACTTC.

This clonotype was counted ten times or more. The chain uses TRBV7-3 and TRBJ2-4; 10 bases match TRBD2. Unmatched junction bases numbered 7, after V lost 1 base and J lost 7 bases. The CDR3 extends over 16 amino acids. CDR1 and CDR2 from the germline V gene are SGHTA and FQGTGA. The CDR3 protein is CASSLSASSGSNIQYF. Here the CDR3 DNA reads TGTGCCAGCAGCTTAAGCGCGTCTAGCGGGAGTAACATTCAGTACTTC.

The sample holds many counts of this clonotype. The chain links TRBV2 to TRBJ2-6, with TRBD2 matching over 8 bases. Germline V CDR1 and CDR2: SNHLY, FYNNEI. This CDR3 is built from 14 residues. Germline trimming cut 8 bases from V and 2 bases from J; bases unmatched to any gene: 2. CDR3 in amino acids: CASRGLAGANVLTF. The CDR3 DNA reads TGTGCCAGCCGGGGACTAGCTGGGGCCAACGTCCTGACTTTC.

In its sample, this clonotype was seen many times. The rearrangement uses TRBV30 and TRBJ1-2; 8 nucleotides line up with TRBD1. The germline V gene has CDR1 GTSNPN and CDR2 SVGIG (reference sequence). The CDR3 runs to 15 residues. V lost 2 bases to trimming and J lost 4 bases; unmatched junction nucleotides: 9. CDR3 nucleotide sequence: TGTGCCTGGAGTCCCTCGGACAGGGAAGGCTATGGCTACACCTTC. Translating it yields CAWSPSDREGYGYTF.

This clonotype was seen many times. The chain couples TRBV3-1 to TRBJ2-3; 10 positions agree with TRBD2. This CDR3 has 16 residues. CDR1 LGHDT and CDR2 YNNKEL come from the germline V gene (reference sequence). V trimming: 5 bases; J trimming: 5 bases; junction bases outside the gene matches: 10. In DNA form, the CDR3 reads TGTGCCAGCAGCGATAAACTAGCGGGAATCAAAGATACGCAGTATTTT. This sequence encodes CASSDKLAGIKDTQYF.

The chain uses TRBV13 and TRBJ1-4; D is uncertain. The CDR3 is made up of 13 amino acids. Trimming took 6 bases from V and 8 from J, leaving 13 bases between them. CDR1 PRHDT and CDR2 FYEKMQ come from the germline V gene (reference sequence). This CDR3 reads CASRLRGSEKLFF. The CDR3 DNA follows: TGTGCCAGCAGACTCCGAGGAAGCGAAAAACTGTTTTTT.

J is TRBJ1-2 and V is TRBV6-1; TRBD1 aligns across 10 bases. Germline V lookup: CDR1 MNHNS, CDR2 SASEGT. V dropped 5 bases and J dropped 4; count of bases not matched to a gene: 7. The CDR3 consists of 15 residues. The CDR3 here is CASSSPGQGPYGYTF. The CDR3 nucleotides are TGTGCCAGCAGTTCACCGGGACAGGGGCCCTATGGCTACACCTTC.

The chain carries TRBV20-1 and TRBJ1-2; 12 positions match TRBD1. Germline assignment: CDR1 DFQATT and CDR2 SNEGSKA (reference sequence). Trimming at V came to 5 bases and at J to 1 base, leaving 8 bases not matched to a gene. The CDR3 spans 16 residues. CDR3 loop: CSAVPGQGAVNYGYTF. The CDR3 region has the DNA TGCAGTGCTGTCCCGGGACAGGGGGCAGTTAACTATGGCTACACCTTC.

The chain uses TRBV20-1 and TRBJ2-7; D gene uncertain. The germline CDR1 and CDR2 sequences are DFQATT and SNEGSKA (reference sequence). Trimming took 5 bases from V and 0 from J, leaving 8 bases between them. The CDR3 totals 12 residues. This chain's CDR3 is CSAHEASYEQYF. CDR3 DNA sequence: TGCAGTGCTCATGAGGCCTCCTACGAGCAGTACTTC.

At least ten counts were recorded for this clonotype. The chain is built from TRBV3-1 and TRBJ2-7; possibly TRBD2 for D (6 bases). V gave up 1 base and J gave up 3 bases, with 22 bases separating them. Germline CDR1 LGHDT, CDR2 YNNKEL (reference sequence). CDR3 size: 18 residues. The CDR3 coding sequence is TGTGCCAGCAGCCAAGGGCGGGCTCGCCCGAGGGGAGGCTACGAGCAGTACTTC. This encodes CASSQGRARPRGGYEQYF.

This clonotype came up many times. CDR3 nucleotides: TGTGCCACCAGCAGACCCCCAGGGGTAGAGGACACTGAAGCTTTCTTT. This codes for CATSRPPGVEDTEAFF. This chain links TRBV15 with TRBJ1-1; tentative D call: TRBD1 (6 bases). The germline gives CDR1 LNHNV, CDR2 YYDKDF (reference sequence). The CDR3 covers 16 residues. Deletions cut 2 bases from V and 3 bases from J, with 16 bases between. The full variable domain, its missing parts supplied by reference TRBV15 and TRBJ1-1, is DAMVIQNPRYQVTQFGKPVTLSCSQTLNHNVMYWYQQKSSQAPKLLFHYYDKDFNNEADTPDNFQSRRPNTSFCFLDIRSPGLGDTAMYLCATSRPPGVEDTEAFFGQGTRLTVV.

This clonotype was detected many times. This rearrangement joins TRBV4-2 to TRBJ1-1; D is undetermined. The length of the CDR3 is 15 residues. V was cut by 0 bases and J by 1 base, with 9 bases left in between. Germline lookup yields CDR1 LGHNA and CDR2 YNFKEQ. CDR3 region: CASSQESRTNTEAFF. The CDR3 nucleotides read TGTGCCAGCAGCCAAGAATCTCGAACGAACACTGAAGCTTTCTTT.

V and J are TRBV7-2 and TRBJ2-3; TRBD1 is a possible D gene (6 bases). Germline assignment: CDR1 SGHTA and CDR2 FQGNSA. This CDR3 contains 14 residues. V gave up 7 bases and J gave up 0 bases, with 11 bases separating them. This CDR3 reads CASTRDTSTDTQYF. CDR3 bases: TGTGCCAGCACCCGGGACACGAGCACAGATACGCAGTATTTT.

In this sample, this clonotype is medium-sized. The rearrangement uses TRBV7-9 and TRBJ2-1; 7 nucleotides match TRBD2. Germline trimming cut 7 bases from V and 1 base from J; bases unmatched to any gene: 7. The CDR3 consists of 15 residues. Germline CDR1 is SEHNR and CDR2 is FQNEAQ (reference sequence). The DNA of the CDR3 is TGTGCCAGCAAGAAGGCTAGCGGATCCTACAATGAGCAGTTCTTC. Its protein product is CASKKASGSYNEQFF.

This clonotype was seen more than once but under ten times. This chain uses TRBV7-3 with TRBJ2-2, with D unresolved. The CDR3 consists of 13 residues. Germline V gives CDR1 SGHTA, CDR2 FQGTGA. Trimming stripped 2 bases from V and 4 bases from J, with 5 bases between. DNA for the CDR3: TGTGCCAGCAGCTTAGAGTGCACCGGGGAGCTGTTTTTT. It yields the protein CASSLECTGELFF.

This clonotype was picked up many times. The V gene is TRBV6-5, the J gene TRBJ1-2; 9 positions match TRBD1. The germline CDR1 and CDR2 sequences are MNHEY and SVGAGI. The J segment lost 12 bases and the V segment lost 6 bases, leaving 8 bases of the junction unmatched. The CDR3 spans 12 residues. In DNA form, the CDR3 reads TGTGCCAGCAGATACAGGGGGCGCGCAGACACCTTC. Residues: CASRYRGRADTF.